This T cell receptor beta chain originates from a study of OX40 agonist ivuxolimab in advanced cancers. Broader study findings: The CD4+ and CD8+ T cells in the blood had expanded clonally by week 6 at 0.1 to 3.0 mg/kg.

TCRdb's table, derived via immunoSEQ multiplex PCR, lists solely in-frame clones and lacks some. The sample lists 18,000 or so clones; around two thirds were seen once. On this clone itself: Its antigen is not known.

Looked up from germline, CDR1 is LGHNA and CDR2 is YSLEER. CDR3 length equals 17 residues. The ends were cut back, 0 bases at V and 0 bases at J, with 12 bases in the middle. The chain uses TRBV4-3 and TRBJ2-1; no firm D call. The source is an adult with an advanced solid tumor such as melanoma, head and neck, liver or kidney cancer. Sample: CD4+ or CD8+ T cells sorted from blood, taken in a trial of the OX40 agonist ivuxolimab. This CDR3 is CASSQDVELSSYNEQFF. CDR3 nucleotide sequence: TGCGCCAGCAGCCAAGATGTGGAATTAAGCTCCTACAATGAGCAGTTCTTC.